This T cell receptor (beta chain) was identified during a study of PD-1 blockade in classical Hodgkin lymphoma. V was shortened by 4 bases and J by 4 bases, with 11 bases between the two germline ends. CDR3 length equals 14 residues. Germline lookup yields CDR1 LNHDA and CDR2 SQIVND (reference sequence). Brentuximab vedotin exposure varied among the patients, all of whom had relapsed after autologous stem cell transplantation. Generated by immunoSEQ multiplex PCR, the TCRdb table keeps only in-frame clones and is missing some. The table records about 94,000 clones, roughly 89% of them present only once. To note about this clone: The antigen is not known.

Study conclusions and caveats: The repertoire differences lack a defined cause, possibly disease activity or prior therapy. The baseline diversity of complete responders showed similarity to that of newly diagnosed patients.

The gene calls are TRBV19 and TRBJ1-5; D is unresolved. The source is a human donor with classical Hodgkin lymphoma. Sequenced here: peripheral blood mononuclear cells (PBMCs), sampled before the second cycle of nivolumab. The chain's CDR3 is CASSNRANNQPQHF. The CDR3 nucleotides read TGTGCCAGTAGTAACCGGGCCAATAATCAGCCCCAGCATTTT.